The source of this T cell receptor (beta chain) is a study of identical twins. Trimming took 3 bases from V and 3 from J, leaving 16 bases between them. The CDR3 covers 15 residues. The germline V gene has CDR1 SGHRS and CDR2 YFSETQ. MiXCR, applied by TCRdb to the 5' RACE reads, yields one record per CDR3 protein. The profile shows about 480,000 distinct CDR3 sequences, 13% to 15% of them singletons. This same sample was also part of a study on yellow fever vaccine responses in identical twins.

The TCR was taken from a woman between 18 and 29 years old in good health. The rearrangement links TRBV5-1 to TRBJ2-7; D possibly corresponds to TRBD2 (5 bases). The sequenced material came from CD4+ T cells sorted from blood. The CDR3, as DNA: TGCGCCAGCAGCTCGAAGAGCTCTGGAGGCTACGAGCAGTACTTC. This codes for CASSSKSSGGYEQYF. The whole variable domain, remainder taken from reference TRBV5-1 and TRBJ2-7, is KAGVTQTPRYLIKTRGQQVTLSCSPISGHRSVSWYQQTPGQGLQFLFEYFSETQRNKGNFPGRFSGRQFSNSRSEMNVSTLELGDSALYLCASSSKSSGGYEQYFGPGTRLTVT.